The sequence of this TCR delta chain was determined in a study of gamma-delta T cells after stem cell transplantation. Germline CDR1 GEAIGNYY, CDR2 EKD. Trimming at V came to 3 bases and at J to 1 base, leaving 15 bases not matched to a gene. This CDR3 has 19 residues. Judged by abundance, this clone is large. Other DNA sequences in this sample translate to the same CDR3. TCRdb fed the RT-PCR reads into CATT to redo clone calling. Of approximately 5,700 delta-chain clones listed, about 1.9% were seen once; the top ten hold just under 20%. The sequenced sample consisted of gamma-delta T cells. This TCR was recovered from a human donor. It is not recorded whose cells these are; they may come from a transplant donor. V usage is TRDV2 and J usage is TRDJ1, with 11 positions matching TRDD3. In DNA form, the CDR3 reads TGTGCCTGTGACTTTATCACCCCTGGGGGATACTCTGGCACCGATAAACTCATCTTT. The encoded protein is CACDFITPGGYSGTDKLIF.